One and the same sample provided the 4 T cell receptor beta chains below, sequenced in a study of T-cell reconstitution after alpha-beta-depleted transplantation in children (dated by TCRdb to 2016 to 2018). The method behind the library was PCR. Sequencing took place on an Illumina HiSeq 2500. TCR library preparation used molecular barcoding, with unique molecular identifiers applied to normalize quantification of the TCRbeta repertoire. TCRdb itself trimmed the public reads at Q25 with fastp, ran MiXCR and retained productive beta chains. One record per CDR3 amino acid sequence lists the most common genes and DNA. Counted in this sample were over 200,000 distinct CDR3 sequences; roughly 10% of them appeared once. Roughly 6.2% of the sample is held by the ten biggest clonotypes. Specimen: PBMCs from the stem cell graft donor, collected from the stem cell graft. The source is a human donor who donated a stem cell graft to a child with acute lymphoblastic leukemia.

This clonotype has just a few counts. The chain combines TRBV20-1 with TRBJ1-5, with D tentatively TRBD1 (6 bases). V lost 6 bases and J 3 bases, leaving 12 bases between the germline ends. Germline V gene sequence: CDR1 DFQATT, CDR2 SNEGSKA (reference sequence). CDR3 size: 13 residues. CDR3 region: CSAVGQNNQPQHF. CDR3 nucleotide sequence: TGCAGTGCCGTTGGACAGAACAATCAGCCCCAGCATTTT.

The chain carries TRBV12-3 or TRBV12-4 and TRBJ2-2; D may be TRBD1 (7 bases). Trimming removed 5 bases at V and 3 bases at J, with 16 bases between. CDR3 size: 16 residues. The DNA of the CDR3 is TGTGCCAGCAGTGACCCCAGGGGGGCGGACACCGGGGAGCTGTTTTTT. Translation gives CASSDPRGADTGELFF.

This clonotype was picked up a small number of times. This rearrangement joins TRBV19 to TRBJ2-4; D unresolved. V lost 5 bases and J lost 5, with 16 bases in between. CDR3 length: 15 amino acids. The germline V gene encodes CDR1 LNHDA and CDR2 SQIVND (reference sequence). Written as DNA, the CDR3 is TGTGCCAGTAGTGTGGGAAGTAGTAGGGAAAACATTCAGTACTTC. Residues: CASSVGSSRENIQYF.

The gene calls are TRBV7-6 and TRBJ2-1, with 7 bases that match TRBD2. Germline V lookup: CDR1 SGHVS, CDR2 FNYEAQ. With 1 base clipped from V and 9 bases from J, the junction kept 6 bases outside the gene matches. CDR3 length: 14 residues. The CDR3 region is CASSLVVGEGEQFF. CDR3 sequence (DNA): TGTGCCAGCAGCTTAGTTGTAGGGGAGGGTGAGCAGTTCTTC.